These 25 T cell receptor beta chains were all obtained from the same sample, sequenced in a study of identical twins. Using its own MiXCR run on the 5' RACE reads, TCRdb lists one record per CDR3 protein. The table shows hundreds of thousands of distinct CDR3 sequences, with 8.5% to 9.5% occurring only once. The data also belong to a second study, concerning yellow fever vaccine responses in identical twins.

Sequencing was carried out using PBMCs. All receptors derive from a woman in her late teens or twenties in good health.

This rearrangement joins TRBV6-5 to TRBJ2-3; unclear D gene. Germline-derived CDR1 and CDR2 are MNHEY and SVGAGI. The V end was cut by 0 bases, the J end by 4 bases, with 5 bases between. This CDR3 comprises 13 residues. CDR3 amino acids: CASSYSWADTQYF. For the CDR3, the DNA is TGTGCCAGCAGTTACTCGTGGGCAGATACGCAGTATTTT.

This clonotype was seen repeatedly, ten times or more. J is TRBJ2-3 and V is TRBV12-3 or TRBV12-4; 7 bases are a match to TRBD2. J was trimmed by 5 bases and V by 0 bases; bases with no gene match: 5. The CDR3 length is 15 residues. Here the CDR3 reads CASSLAGGPGDTQYF. DNA for the CDR3: TGTGCCAGCAGTTTAGCGGGAGGGCCTGGAGATACGCAGTATTTT.

In its sample, this clonotype was seen a few times. V gene TRBV29-1 combines with J gene TRBJ1-2; 7 nucleotides align to TRBD1. The CDR3 totals 15 residues. The germline V gene has CDR1 SQVTM and CDR2 ANQGSEA. Germline trimming cut 1 base from V and 4 bases from J; bases unmatched to any gene: 9. CDR3 in amino acids: CSVEGGARGSYGYTF. The CDR3 DNA follows: TGCAGCGTTGAAGGAGGAGCCAGGGGGTCCTATGGCTACACCTTC.

The V gene is TRBV6-2 or TRBV6-3, the J gene TRBJ2-7; D may correspond to TRBD1 or TRBD2 (6 bases each). The germline V and J ends were trimmed by 7 bases and 2 bases, with 18 bases remaining between them. This CDR3 has 15 residues. Germline CDR1 is MNHEY and CDR2 is SVGEGT. The DNA of the CDR3 is TGTGCCAGCACCCCCACGGGGGCTGATGCCTACGAGCAGTACTTC. Amino acids: CASTPTGADAYEQYF.

This clonotype has more than one count but fewer than ten. The J gene is TRBJ1-2, the V gene TRBV29-1, with a weak D call TRBD1 (5 bases). Per the germline V gene, CDR1 is SQVTM and CDR2 is ANQGSEA. Trimming took off 7 bases at V and 2 bases at J, with 14 bases between the two ends. The length of the CDR3 is 13 residues. The CDR3 sequence: CSAVGTENYGYTF. The CDR3 nucleotides read TGCAGCGCCGTCGGGACGGAGAACTATGGCTACACCTTC. Variable domain in full (rest from reference TRBV29-1 and TRBJ1-2): SAVISQKPSRDICQRGTSLTIQCQVDSQVTMMFWYRQQPGQSLTLIATANQGSEATYESGFVIDKFPISRPNLTFSTLTVSNMSPEDSSIYLCSAVGTENYGYTFGSGTRLTVV.

Many counts were recorded for this clonotype. The rearrangement links TRBV3-1 to TRBJ2-7; a possible D gene is TRBD1 (5 bases). Trimming took off 3 bases at V and 3 bases at J, with 12 bases between the two ends. This CDR3 contains 14 residues. CDR1 is LGHDT, CDR2 YNNKEL, per germline (reference sequence). CDR3 sequence: CASSQSKGNYEQYF. The CDR3 DNA reads TGTGCCAGCAGCCAGAGCAAGGGGAACTACGAGCAGTACTTC.

This clonotype was seen ten or more times. The chain recombines TRBV11-2 with TRBJ2-7, with a weak D call TRBD2 (7 bases). This CDR3 is 14 amino acids long. Germline V gene lookup returns CDR1 SGHAT and CDR2 FQNNGV. V lost 1 base to trimming and J lost 4 bases, with 11 bases between them. CDR3 sequence reads: CASSLVGGRYEQYF. DNA of the CDR3: TGTGCCAGCAGCTTAGTCGGGGGGCGGTACGAGCAGTACTTC.

This clonotype was seen only a few times. The chain couples TRBV24-1 to TRBJ2-7, with D possibly matching TRBD2 (5 bases). The germline V gene encodes CDR1 KGHDR and CDR2 SFDVKD. The CDR3 runs 14 residues. Trimming removed 8 bases from V and 0 bases from J, with 13 bases in between. The CDR3 DNA sequence: TGTGCCACCACCCCGGGGTTGGACTCCTACGAGCAGTACTTC. Translation gives CATTPGLDSYEQYF.

This clonotype was recorded a few times. The chain couples TRBV5-1 to TRBJ2-5; tentatively, D is TRBD1 (6 bases). The CDR3 is 16 amino acids. The V gene lost 3 bases and the J gene lost 5 bases, with 20 bases spanning the gap. Germline V lookup: CDR1 SGHRS, CDR2 YFSETQ. As DNA, the CDR3 is TGCGCCAGCAGCTCGGAGACAGGTCGAGCAGGGGAGACCCAGTACTTC. Translated: CASSSETGRAGETQYF. The full variable domain, rest sourced from reference TRBV5-1 and TRBJ2-5, is KAGVTQTPRYLIKTRGQQVTLSCSPISGHRSVSWYQQTPGQGLQFLFEYFSETQRNKGNFPGRFSGRQFSNSRSEMNVSTLELGDSALYLCASSSETGRAGETQYFGPGTRLLVL.

This clonotype was seen more than once but under ten times. The chain employs TRBV7-9 and TRBJ1-2; D is unclear. Between the trimmed V and J ends, which lost 3 bases and 4 bases, there was a span of 9 bases. The germline V gene encodes CDR1 SEHNR and CDR2 FQNEAQ (reference sequence). The CDR3 has 13 amino acids. CDR3 sequence: CASSLMGSYGYTF. The CDR3 DNA follows: TGTGCCAGCAGCTTGATGGGAAGCTATGGCTACACCTTC.

CDR3 residues: CASSQDFRGRALHF. The CDR3 region has the DNA TGCGCCAGCAGCCAAGACTTCAGGGGGAGGGCCCTCCACTTT. The rearrangement joins TRBV4-1 to TRBJ1-6, with 7 nucleotides matching TRBD1. Germline loops: CDR1 MGHRA, CDR2 YSYEKL. Germline trimming cut 0 bases from V and 14 bases from J; bases unmatched to any gene: 7. This CDR3 has 14 amino acids.

The chain couples TRBV29-1 to TRBJ2-1; 11 bases match TRBD2. This CDR3 comprises 14 residues. CDR1 is SQVTM, CDR2 ANQGSEA, per germline. Trimming at V came to 4 bases and at J to 4 bases, leaving 3 bases not matched to a gene. CDR3 residues: CSVATSGAYNEQFF. CDR3 nucleotides: TGCAGCGTTGCGACTAGCGGGGCTTACAATGAGCAGTTCTTC.

The chain links TRBV5-5 to TRBJ2-5, with TRBD1 identical over 7 bases. The ends lost 2 bases at V and 0 bases at J; junction bases unmatched: 7. Per the germline V gene, CDR1 is SGHKS and CDR2 is YYEKEE (reference sequence). The CDR3 covers 16 residues. CDR3 in amino acids: CASSFDRAIHQETQYF. In DNA, the CDR3 is TGTGCCAGCAGCTTCGACAGGGCTATCCACCAAGAGACCCAGTACTTC.

This clonotype has just a few counts. This chain links TRBV7-9 with TRBJ2-7; no reliable D call. Germline V gives CDR1 SEHNR, CDR2 FQNEAQ (reference sequence). Trimming pared 5 bases from V and 6 bases from J, leaving 14 bases between. The CDR3 is made up of 13 amino acids. The CDR3 bases are TGTGCCAGCAGCCCAGTACGTCAAGGCGAGCAGTACTTC. It yields the protein CASSPVRQGEQYF.

This clonotype has more than one count but fewer than ten. This sequence joins TRBV11-2 and TRBJ1-1; D remains unclear. Germline V gives CDR1 SGHAT, CDR2 FQNNGV. Trimming removed 0 bases at V and 0 bases at J, with 5 bases between. The CDR3 runs 14 residues. The CDR3 DNA is TGTGCCAGCAGCTTAGATACAGTGAACACTGAAGCTTTCTTT. Protein sequence: CASSLDTVNTEAFF.

This chain uses TRBV18 with TRBJ2-5; no clear D gene. Deletions cut 0 bases from V and 3 bases from J, with 5 bases between. The CDR3 has 13 amino acids. From germline, CDR1 is KGHSH and CDR2 LQKENI. As DNA, the CDR3 is TGTGCCAGCTCACCACCTAGTAAAGAGACCCAGTACTTC. Translated: CASSPPSKETQYF.

The chain recombines TRBV6-2 or TRBV6-3 with TRBJ2-1, with D maybe TRBD2 (6 bases). Germline V gives CDR1 MNHEY, CDR2 SVGEGT. Trimming removed 4 bases from V and 6 bases from J, with 13 bases in between. This CDR3 is 14 amino acids long. The CDR3 is CASSLPGLLNEQFF. CDR3 bases: TGTGCCAGCAGTTTGCCGGGACTCCTCAATGAGCAGTTCTTC.

The rearrangement links TRBV29-1 to TRBJ1-4; D gene uncertain. The V gene's germline CDR1 is SQVTM and CDR2 ANQGSEA. The CDR3 is 13 amino acids. The CDR3: CGGHIATNEKLFF. CDR3 sequence (DNA): TGCGGCGGCCACATTGCAACTAATGAAAAACTGTTTTTT.

This clonotype has ten or more counts. The gene calls are TRBV6-5 and TRBJ2-1; 9 nucleotides agree with TRBD2. The ends lost 0 bases at V and 3 bases at J; junction bases unmatched: 6. The CDR3 covers 17 residues. Germline V CDR1 and CDR2: MNHEY, SVGAGI. The CDR3: CASSYSPPSGVYNEQFF. The CDR3 DNA sequence: TGTGCCAGCAGTTACTCCCCACCTAGCGGGGTCTACAATGAGCAGTTCTTC.

This clonotype showed up just once. This CDR3 reads CSASTSGRPYEQYF. CDR3 DNA sequence: TGCAGTGCAAGTACTAGCGGGAGGCCCTACGAGCAGTACTTC. V is TRBV20-1 and J is TRBJ2-7, with TRBD2 matching over 12 bases. The germline V gene encodes CDR1 DFQATT and CDR2 SNEGSKA (reference sequence). After removal of 6 bases from V and 2 bases from J, the junction contained 5 bases not matched to a gene. This CDR3 is built from 14 residues.

This clonotype was seen more than once but under ten times. This rearrangement joins TRBV10-3 to TRBJ2-3; D perhaps matches TRBD2 (6 bases). This CDR3 is built from 17 residues. Trimming removed 8 bases from V and 4 bases from J, with 25 bases in between. CDR1 ENHRY and CDR2 SYGVKD come from the germline V gene. The CDR3 bases are TGTGCCATCGGGAGGAGCCGGGAAACCCAATTCCCAGATACGCAGTATTTT. It translates to CAIGRSRETQFPDTQYF.

This clonotype appeared many times. The chain is built from TRBV28 and TRBJ2-3; 11 bases map to TRBD2. Germline values: CDR1 MDHEN, CDR2 SYDVKM. This CDR3 is built from 14 residues. The V and J ends lost 8 bases and 4 bases, in that order; junction bases with no gene match: 5. DNA for the CDR3: TGTGCCAGCGGTAGCGGGGGGGGATCAGATACGCAGTATTTT. It translates to CASGSGGGSDTQYF.

The chain is built from TRBV2 and TRBJ2-3, with 8 bases matching TRBD2. The CDR3 runs to 16 residues. Germline-derived CDR1 and CDR2 are SNHLY and FYNNEI. The ends lost 7 bases at V and 2 bases at J; junction bases unmatched: 11. CDR3 protein: CASISREGTYTDTQYF. Written as DNA, the CDR3 is TGTGCCAGCATATCCCGGGAGGGAACTTACACAGATACGCAGTATTTT.

The chain combines TRBV20-1 with TRBJ2-3, with D perhaps TRBD2 (6 bases). Trimming took off 5 bases at V and 1 base at J, with 13 bases between the two ends. CDR1 is DFQATT and CDR2 is SNEGSKA in the germline V gene (reference sequence). The CDR3 loop spans 14 amino acids. The CDR3 loop is CSAQPQRGTDTQYF. In DNA, the CDR3 is TGCAGTGCTCAACCCCAGCGGGGCACAGATACGCAGTATTTT.

About this clonotype itself: The junction shows a germline mismatch at one end, possibly a read error. The chain is built from TRBV7-7 and TRBJ2-1, with unresolved D. CDR1 and CDR2 (germline): SSHAT, FNYEAQ (reference sequence). The CDR3 loop spans 13 amino acids. In DNA, the CDR3 is TGTGCTAGCAGCTTCGGCCTTGGAAGTGAGCAGTTCTTC. This gives the protein CASSFGLGSEQFF.